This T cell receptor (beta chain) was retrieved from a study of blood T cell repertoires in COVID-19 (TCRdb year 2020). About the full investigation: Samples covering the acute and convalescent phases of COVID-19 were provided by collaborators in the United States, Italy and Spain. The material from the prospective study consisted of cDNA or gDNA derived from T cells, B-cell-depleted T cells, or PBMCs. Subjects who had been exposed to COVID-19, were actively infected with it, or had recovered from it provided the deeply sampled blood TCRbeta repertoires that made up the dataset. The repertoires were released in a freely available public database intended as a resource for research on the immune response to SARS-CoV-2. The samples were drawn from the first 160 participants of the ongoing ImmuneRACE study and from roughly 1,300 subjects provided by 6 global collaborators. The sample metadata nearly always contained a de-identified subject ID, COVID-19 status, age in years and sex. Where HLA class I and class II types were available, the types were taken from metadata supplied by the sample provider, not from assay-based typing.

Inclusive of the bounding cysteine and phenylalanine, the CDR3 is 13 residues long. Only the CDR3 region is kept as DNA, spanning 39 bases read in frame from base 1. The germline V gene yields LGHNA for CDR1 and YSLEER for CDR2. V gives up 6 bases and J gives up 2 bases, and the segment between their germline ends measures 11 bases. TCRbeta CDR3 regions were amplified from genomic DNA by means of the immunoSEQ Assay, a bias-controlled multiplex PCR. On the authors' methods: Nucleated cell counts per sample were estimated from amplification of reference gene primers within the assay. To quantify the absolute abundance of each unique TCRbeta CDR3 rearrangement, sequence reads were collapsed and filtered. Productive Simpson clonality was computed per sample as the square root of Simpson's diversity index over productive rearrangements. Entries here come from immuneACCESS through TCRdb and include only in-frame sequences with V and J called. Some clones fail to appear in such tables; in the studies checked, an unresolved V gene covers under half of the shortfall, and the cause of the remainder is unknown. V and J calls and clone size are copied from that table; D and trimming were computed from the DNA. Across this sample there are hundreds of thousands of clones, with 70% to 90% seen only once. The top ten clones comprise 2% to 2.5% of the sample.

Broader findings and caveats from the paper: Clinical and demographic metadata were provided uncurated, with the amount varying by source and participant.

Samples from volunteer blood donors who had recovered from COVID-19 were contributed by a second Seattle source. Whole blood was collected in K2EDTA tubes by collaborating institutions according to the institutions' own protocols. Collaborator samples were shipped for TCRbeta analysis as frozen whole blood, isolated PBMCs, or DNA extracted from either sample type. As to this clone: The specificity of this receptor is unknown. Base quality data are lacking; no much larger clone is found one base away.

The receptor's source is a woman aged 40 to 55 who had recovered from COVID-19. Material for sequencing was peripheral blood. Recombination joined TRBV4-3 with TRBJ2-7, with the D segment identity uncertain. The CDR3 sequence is CASSLGKTYEQYF. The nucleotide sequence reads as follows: TGCGCCAGCAGTCTGGGCAAGACCTACGAGCAGTACTTC.